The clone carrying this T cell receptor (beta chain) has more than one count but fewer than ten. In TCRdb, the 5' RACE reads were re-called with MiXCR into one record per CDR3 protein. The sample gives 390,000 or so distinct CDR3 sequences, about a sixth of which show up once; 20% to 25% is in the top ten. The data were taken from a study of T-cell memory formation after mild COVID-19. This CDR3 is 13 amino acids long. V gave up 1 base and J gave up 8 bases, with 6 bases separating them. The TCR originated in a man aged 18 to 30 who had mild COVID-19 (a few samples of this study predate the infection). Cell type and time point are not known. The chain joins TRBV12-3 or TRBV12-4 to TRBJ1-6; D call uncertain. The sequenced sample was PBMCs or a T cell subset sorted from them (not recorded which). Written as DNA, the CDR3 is TGTGCCAGCAGTTTAGTGCGAGATTCACCCCTCCACTTT. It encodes CASSLVRDSPLHF.